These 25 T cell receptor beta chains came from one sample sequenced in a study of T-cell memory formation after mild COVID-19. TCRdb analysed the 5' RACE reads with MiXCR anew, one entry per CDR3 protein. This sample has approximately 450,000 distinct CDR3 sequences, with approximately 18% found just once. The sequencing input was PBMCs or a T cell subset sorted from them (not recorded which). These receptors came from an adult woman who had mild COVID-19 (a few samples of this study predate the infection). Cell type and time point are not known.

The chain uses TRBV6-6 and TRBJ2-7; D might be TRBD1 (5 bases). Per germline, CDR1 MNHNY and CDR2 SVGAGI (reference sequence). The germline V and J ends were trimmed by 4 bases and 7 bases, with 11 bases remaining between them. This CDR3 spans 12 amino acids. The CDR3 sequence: CASSSRVWEQYF. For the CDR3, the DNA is TGTGCCAGCAGTTCCAGGGTGTGGGAGCAGTACTTC.

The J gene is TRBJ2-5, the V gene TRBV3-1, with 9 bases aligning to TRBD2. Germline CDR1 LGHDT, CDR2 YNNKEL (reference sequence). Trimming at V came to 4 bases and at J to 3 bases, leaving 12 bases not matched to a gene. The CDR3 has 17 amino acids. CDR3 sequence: CASSRGGLTSGKETQYF. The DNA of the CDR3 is TGTGCCAGCAGCCGGGGGGGACTGACTAGCGGCAAAGAGACCCAGTACTTC.

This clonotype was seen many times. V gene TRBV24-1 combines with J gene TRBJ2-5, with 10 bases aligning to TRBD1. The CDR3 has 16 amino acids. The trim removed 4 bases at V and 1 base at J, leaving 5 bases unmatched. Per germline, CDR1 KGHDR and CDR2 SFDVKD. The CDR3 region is CATSEPGTGVQETQYF. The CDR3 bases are TGTGCCACCAGTGAGCCCGGGACAGGGGTCCAAGAGACCCAGTACTTC.

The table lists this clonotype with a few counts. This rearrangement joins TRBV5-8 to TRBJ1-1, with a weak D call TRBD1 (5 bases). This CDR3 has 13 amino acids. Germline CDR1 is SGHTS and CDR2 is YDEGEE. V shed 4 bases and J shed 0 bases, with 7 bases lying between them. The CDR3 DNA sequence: TGTGCCAGCAGCATGACAGTGAACACTGAAGCTTTCTTT. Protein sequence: CASSMTVNTEAFF. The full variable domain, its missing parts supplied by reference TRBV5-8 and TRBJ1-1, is EAGVTQSPTHLIKTRGQQATLRCSPISGHTSVYWYQQALGLGLQFLLWYDEGEERNRGNFPPRFSGRQFPNYSSELNVNALELEDSALYLCASSMTVNTEAFFGQGTRLTVV.

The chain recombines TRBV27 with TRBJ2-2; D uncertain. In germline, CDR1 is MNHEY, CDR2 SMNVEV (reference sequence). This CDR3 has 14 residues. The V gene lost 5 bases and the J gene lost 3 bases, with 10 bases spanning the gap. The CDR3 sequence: CASSVTADTGELFF. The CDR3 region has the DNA TGTGCCAGCAGTGTCACCGCAGACACCGGGGAGCTGTTTTTT.

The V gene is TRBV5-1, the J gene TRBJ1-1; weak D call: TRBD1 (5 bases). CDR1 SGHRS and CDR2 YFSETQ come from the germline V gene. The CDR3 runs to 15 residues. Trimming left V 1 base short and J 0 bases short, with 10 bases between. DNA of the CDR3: TGCGCCAGCAGCTTGACAGGAACTATGAACACTGAAGCTTTCTTT. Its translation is CASSLTGTMNTEAFF.

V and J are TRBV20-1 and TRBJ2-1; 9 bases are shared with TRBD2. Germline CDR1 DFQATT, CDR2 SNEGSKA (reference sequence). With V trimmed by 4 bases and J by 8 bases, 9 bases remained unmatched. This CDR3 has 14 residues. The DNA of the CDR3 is TGCAGTGCTACGGCGGGGGGGCCGAGTCATGAGCAGTTCTTC. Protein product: CSATAGGPSHEQFF.

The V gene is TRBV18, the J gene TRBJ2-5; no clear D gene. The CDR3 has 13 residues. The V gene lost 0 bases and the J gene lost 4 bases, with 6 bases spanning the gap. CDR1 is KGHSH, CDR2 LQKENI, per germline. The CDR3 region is CASSPPSGETQYF. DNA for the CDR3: TGTGCCAGCTCACCACCCTCGGGAGAGACCCAGTACTTC.

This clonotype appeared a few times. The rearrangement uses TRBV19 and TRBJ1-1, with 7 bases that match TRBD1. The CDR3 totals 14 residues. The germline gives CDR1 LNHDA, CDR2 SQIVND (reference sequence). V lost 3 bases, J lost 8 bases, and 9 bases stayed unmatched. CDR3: CASSMGDSVREAFF. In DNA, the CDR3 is TGTGCCAGTAGTATGGGGGACAGCGTAAGAGAAGCTTTCTTT.

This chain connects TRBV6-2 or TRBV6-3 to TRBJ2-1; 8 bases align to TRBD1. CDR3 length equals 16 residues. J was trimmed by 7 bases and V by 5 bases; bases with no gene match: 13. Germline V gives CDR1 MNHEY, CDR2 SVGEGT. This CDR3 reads CASSPYGQGGGNEQFF. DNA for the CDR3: TGTGCCAGCAGTCCCTATGGACAGGGTGGTGGGAATGAGCAGTTCTTC.

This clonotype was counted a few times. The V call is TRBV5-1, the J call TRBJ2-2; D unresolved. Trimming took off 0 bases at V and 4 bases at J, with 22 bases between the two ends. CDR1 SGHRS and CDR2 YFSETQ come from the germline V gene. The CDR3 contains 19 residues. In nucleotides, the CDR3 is TGCGCCAGCAGCTTGGATGGCAGTGGGCTAGTGTTGGGCACCGGGGAGCTGTTTTTT. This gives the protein CASSLDGSGLVLGTGELFF.

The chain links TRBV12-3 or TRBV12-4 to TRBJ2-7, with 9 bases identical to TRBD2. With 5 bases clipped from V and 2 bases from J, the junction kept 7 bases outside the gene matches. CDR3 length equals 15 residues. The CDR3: CASSPQEREAYEQYF. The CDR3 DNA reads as TGTGCCAGCAGTCCCCAGGAGCGGGAGGCCTACGAGCAGTACTTC.

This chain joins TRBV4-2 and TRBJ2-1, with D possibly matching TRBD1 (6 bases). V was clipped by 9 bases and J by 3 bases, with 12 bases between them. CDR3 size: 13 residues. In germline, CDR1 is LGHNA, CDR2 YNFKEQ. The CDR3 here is CASRAGDYNEQFF. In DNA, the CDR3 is TGTGCCAGTCGGGCAGGGGACTACAATGAGCAGTTCTTC.

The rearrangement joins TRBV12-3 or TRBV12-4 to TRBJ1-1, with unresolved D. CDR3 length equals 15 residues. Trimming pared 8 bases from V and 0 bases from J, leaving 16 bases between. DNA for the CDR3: TGTGCCAGCCGACCGTCCGGGGTCATGAACACTGAAGCTTTCTTT. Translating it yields CASRPSGVMNTEAFF.

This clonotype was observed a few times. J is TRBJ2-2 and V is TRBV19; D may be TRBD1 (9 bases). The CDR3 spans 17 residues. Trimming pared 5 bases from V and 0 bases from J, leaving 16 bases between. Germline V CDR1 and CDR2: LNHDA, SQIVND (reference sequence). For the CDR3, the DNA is TGTGCCAGTAGTCGGGGGGGGACAGGGTCGAACACCGGGGAGCTGTTTTTT. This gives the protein CASSRGGTGSNTGELFF.

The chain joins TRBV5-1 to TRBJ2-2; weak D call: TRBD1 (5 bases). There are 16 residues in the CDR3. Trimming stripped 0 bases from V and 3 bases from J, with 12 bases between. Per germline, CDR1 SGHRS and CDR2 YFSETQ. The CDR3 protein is CASSLAPRDHTGELFF. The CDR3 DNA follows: TGCGCCAGCAGCTTGGCCCCCAGGGATCACACCGGGGAGCTGTTTTTT.

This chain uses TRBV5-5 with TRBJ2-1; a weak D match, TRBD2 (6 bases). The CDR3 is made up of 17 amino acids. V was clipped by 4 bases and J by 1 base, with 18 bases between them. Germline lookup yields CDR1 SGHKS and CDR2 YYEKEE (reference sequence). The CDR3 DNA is TGTGCCAGCAGCCCCGGGACTCGATCCCCATCCTACAATGAGCAGTTCTTC. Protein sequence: CASSPGTRSPSYNEQFF.

CDR3 residues: CASSLASSGSSYEQYF. In DNA form, the CDR3 reads TGTGCCAGCAGCTTAGCCTCTAGCGGGAGCTCCTACGAGCAGTACTTC. This chain connects TRBV7-2 to TRBJ2-7; TRBD2 matches 10 bases. This CDR3 contains 16 residues. Germline loops: CDR1 SGHTA, CDR2 FQGNSA. Trimming removed 0 bases from V and 0 bases from J; junction bases left unmatched: 2.

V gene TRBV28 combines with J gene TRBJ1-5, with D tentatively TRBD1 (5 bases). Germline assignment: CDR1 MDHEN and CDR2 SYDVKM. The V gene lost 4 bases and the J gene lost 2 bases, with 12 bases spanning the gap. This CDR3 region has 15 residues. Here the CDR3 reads CASSWGGLGNQPQHF. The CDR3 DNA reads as TGTGCCAGCAGTTGGGGGGGACTAGGCAATCAGCCCCAGCATTTT.

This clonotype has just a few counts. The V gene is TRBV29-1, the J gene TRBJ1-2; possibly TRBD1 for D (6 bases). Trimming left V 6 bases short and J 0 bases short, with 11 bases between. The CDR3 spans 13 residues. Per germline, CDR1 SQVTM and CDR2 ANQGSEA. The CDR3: CSVVTGPNYGYTF. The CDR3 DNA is TGCAGCGTCGTGACAGGACCTAACTATGGCTACACCTTC.

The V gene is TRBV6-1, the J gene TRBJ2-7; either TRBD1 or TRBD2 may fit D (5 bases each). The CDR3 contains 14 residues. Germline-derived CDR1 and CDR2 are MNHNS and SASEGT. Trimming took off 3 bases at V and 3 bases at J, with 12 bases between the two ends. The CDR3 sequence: CASSEFRDLYEQYF. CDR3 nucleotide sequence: TGTGCCAGCAGTGAGTTCCGGGACCTCTACGAGCAGTACTTC.

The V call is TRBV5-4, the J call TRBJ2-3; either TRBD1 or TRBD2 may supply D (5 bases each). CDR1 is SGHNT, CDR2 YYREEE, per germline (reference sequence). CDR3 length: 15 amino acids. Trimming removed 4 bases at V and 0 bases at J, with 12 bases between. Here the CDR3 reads CASSRDGASTDTQYF. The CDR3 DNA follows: TGTGCCAGCAGCCGAGACGGGGCTAGCACAGATACGCAGTATTTT.

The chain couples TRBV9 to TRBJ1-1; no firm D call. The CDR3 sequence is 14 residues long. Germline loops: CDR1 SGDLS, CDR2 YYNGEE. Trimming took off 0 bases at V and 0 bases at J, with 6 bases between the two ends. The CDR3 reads CASSVATMNTEAFF. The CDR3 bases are TGTGCCAGCAGCGTAGCTACTATGAACACTGAAGCTTTCTTT.

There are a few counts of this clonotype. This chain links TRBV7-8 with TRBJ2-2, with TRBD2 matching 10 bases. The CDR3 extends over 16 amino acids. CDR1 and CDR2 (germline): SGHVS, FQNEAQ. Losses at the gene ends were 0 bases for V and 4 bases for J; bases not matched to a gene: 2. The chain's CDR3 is CASSLAVAGGTGELFF. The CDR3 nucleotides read TGTGCCAGCAGCTTAGCGGTAGCGGGAGGCACCGGGGAGCTGTTTTTT.

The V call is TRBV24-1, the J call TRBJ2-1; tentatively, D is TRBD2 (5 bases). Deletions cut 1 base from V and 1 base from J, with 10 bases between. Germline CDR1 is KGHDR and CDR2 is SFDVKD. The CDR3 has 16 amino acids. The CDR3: CATSDFSGSSYNEQFF. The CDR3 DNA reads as TGTGCCACCAGTGATTTCAGTGGGAGTTCCTACAATGAGCAGTTCTTC.